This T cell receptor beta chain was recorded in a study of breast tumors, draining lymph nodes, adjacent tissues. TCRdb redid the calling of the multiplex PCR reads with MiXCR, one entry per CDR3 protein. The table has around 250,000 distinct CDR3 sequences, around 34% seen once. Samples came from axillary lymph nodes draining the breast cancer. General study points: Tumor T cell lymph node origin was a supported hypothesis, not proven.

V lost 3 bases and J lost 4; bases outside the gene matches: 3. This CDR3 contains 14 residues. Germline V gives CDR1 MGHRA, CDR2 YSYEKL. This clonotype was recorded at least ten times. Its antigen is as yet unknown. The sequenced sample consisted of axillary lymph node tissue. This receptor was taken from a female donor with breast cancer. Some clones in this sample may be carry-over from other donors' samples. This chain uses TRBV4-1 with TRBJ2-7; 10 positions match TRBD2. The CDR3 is CASSQLAGVYEQYF. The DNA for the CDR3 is TGCGCCAGCAGCCAGCTAGCGGGGGTTTACGAGCAGTACTTC.